Presented here are 22 T cell receptor beta chains from one specimen sequenced in a study of neoadjuvant anti-PD-1 for oral cavity cancer. The assay was immunoSEQ multiplex PCR, and TCRdb's table has in-frame clones only and misses some. The table records 12,000 or so clones, 60% to 80% of them present only once. The specimen was tumor tissue, collected before nivolumab (anti-PD-1) treatment. These TCRs come from a person between 40 and 79 years old with oral cavity squamous cell carcinoma. The donor label of this sample is uncertain.

The chain uses TRBV7-2 and TRBJ2-3, with 11 bases identical to TRBD2. The germline CDR1 and CDR2 sequences are SGHTA and FQGNSA. This CDR3 is built from 16 residues. Trimming at V came to 1 base and at J to 3 bases, leaving 3 bases not matched to a gene. CDR3: CASSLGASGGTDTQYF. CDR3 in DNA: TGTGCCAGCAGCTTAGGGGCTAGCGGGGGGACAGATACGCAGTATTTT.

This clone turned up a few times. The chain joins TRBV29-1 to TRBJ1-2; TRBD1 matches at 8 bases. CDR1 and CDR2 from the germline V gene are SQVTM and ANQGSEA. Losses at the gene ends were 5 bases for V and 0 bases for J; bases not matched to a gene: 5. There are 14 residues in the CDR3. CDR3 DNA sequence: TGCAGCGTTAACAGGGGGACTTCTAACTATGGCTACACCTTC. This encodes CSVNRGTSNYGYTF.

The chain couples TRBV4-1 to TRBJ2-1, with TRBD2 matching 7 bases. The CDR3 extends over 15 amino acids. CDR1 is MGHRA and CDR2 is YSYEKL in the germline V gene. Trimming removed 0 bases from V and 5 bases from J; junction bases left unmatched: 4. The CDR3 loop reads CASSQETSRNNEQFF. CDR3 nucleotide sequence: TGCGCCAGCAGCCAAGAGACTAGCAGGAACAATGAGCAGTTCTTC.

Only a few counts were recorded for this clone. The chain employs TRBV5-1 and TRBJ1-5; TRBD1 is a possible D gene (6 bases). There are 14 residues in the CDR3. Looked up from germline, CDR1 is SGHRS and CDR2 is YFSETQ. V lost 7 bases to trimming and J lost 3 bases, with 14 bases between them. The CDR3 region has the DNA TGCGCCAGCTCCCTACAGGGAGACAATCAGCCCCAGCATTTT. This codes for CASSLQGDNQPQHF.

A note on this clone: Other DNA sequences in this sample translate to the same CDR3. This chain uses TRBV19 with TRBJ1-1; 8 bases are a match to TRBD1. Germline V gives CDR1 LNHDA, CDR2 SQIVND (reference sequence). V shed 3 bases and J 4 bases; nucleotides not matched to a gene: 4. The CDR3 has 14 residues. CDR3 protein: CASSIGTGGTEAFF. CDR3 nucleotide sequence: TGTGCCAGTAGTATTGGGACAGGAGGCACTGAAGCTTTCTTT.

The chain carries TRBV7-2 and TRBJ2-7, with D perhaps TRBD1 (5 bases). The V gene's germline CDR1 is SGHTA and CDR2 FQGNSA. This CDR3 is 13 amino acids long. V was trimmed by 0 bases and J by 5 bases, leaving 8 bases between them. The CDR3 nucleotides read TGTGCCAGCAGCTTAGCCCAGGGTAACGAGCAGTACTTC. Protein: CASSLAQGNEQYF.

In its sample, this clone was seen a few times. The chain recombines TRBV6-5 with TRBJ1-6; possibly TRBD1 for D (6 bases). Trimming took off 2 bases at V and 7 bases at J, with 15 bases between the two ends. The length of the CDR3 is 16 residues. Germline CDR1 reads MNHEY; CDR2 reads SVGAGI. CDR3 DNA: TGTGCCAGCAGTTACACCTGGGGGCAGGGGAATTCACCCCTCCACTTT. Encoded protein: CASSYTWGQGNSPLHF.

This CDR3 reads CASSLDWGLSGYTF. CDR3 sequence (DNA): TGTGCCAGCAGCTTAGATTGGGGATTGAGTGGCTACACCTTC. V is TRBV7-2 and J is TRBJ1-2, with D unclear. Trimming cost V 1 base and J 7 bases, with 13 bases left between them. This CDR3 region has 14 residues. Germline V gene data show CDR1 as SGHTA and CDR2 as FQGNSA.

The chain has TRBV28 and TRBJ1-1; D perhaps matches TRBD1 (6 bases). Trimming took 7 bases from V and 2 from J, leaving 17 bases between them. Germline CDR1 is MDHEN and CDR2 is SYDVKM. This CDR3 spans 15 amino acids. The CDR3 DNA sequence: TGTGCCAGCAATACCCCATTCAGGGGAAACACTGAAGCTTTCTTT. Translation gives CASNTPFRGNTEAFF. Based on the CDR3 plus reference TRBV28 and TRBJ1-1, the full variable domain is DVKVTQSSRYLVKRTGEKVFLECVQDMDHENMFWYRQDPGLGLRLIYFSYDVKMKEKGDIPEGYSVSREKKERFSLILESASTNQTSMYLCASNTPFRGNTEAFFGQGTRLTVV.

This clone was observed a handful of times. The J gene is TRBJ2-7, the V gene TRBV7-9; 12 positions match TRBD2. The germline CDR1 and CDR2 sequences are SEHNR and FQNEAQ (reference sequence). The CDR3 is 15 residues long. V gave up 5 bases and J gave up 4 bases; unmatched junction bases: 6. The chain's CDR3 is CASSPETSGGYEQYF. CDR3 coding DNA: TGTGCCAGCAGCCCCGAGACTAGCGGGGGATACGAGCAGTACTTC. Variable domain in full (rest from reference TRBV7-9 and TRBJ2-7): DTGVSQNPRHKITKRGQNVTFRCDPISEHNRLYWYRQTLGQGPEFLTYFQNEAQLEKSRLLSDRFSAERPKGSFSTLEIQRTEQGDSAMYLCASSPETSGGYEQYFGPGTRLTVT.

The rearrangement joins TRBV6-6 to TRBJ2-3, with a possible D match to TRBD1 (5 bases). The CDR3 length is 15 residues. The V gene lost 6 bases and the J gene lost 1 base, with 14 bases spanning the gap. Germline CDR1 is MNHNY and CDR2 is SVGAGI (reference sequence). The CDR3 spells CASRETNRRTDTQYF. The CDR3 DNA reads TGTGCCAGCAGGGAGACCAACAGGCGCACAGATACGCAGTATTTT.

This clone was found a few times. This sequence joins TRBV7-9 and TRBJ1-2; 8 positions match TRBD1. The CDR3 has 15 residues. The germline gives CDR1 SEHNR, CDR2 FQNEAQ (reference sequence). V shed 1 base and J 6 bases; nucleotides not matched to a gene: 7. CDR3 in DNA: TGTGCCAGCAGCTTAGAAGCCGACAGGGGTCATGGCTACACCTTC. Its protein product is CASSLEADRGHGYTF.

This clone was counted a single time. The chain carries TRBV5-6 and TRBJ2-7; 7 bases are shared with TRBD1. The CDR3 sequence is 15 residues long. CDR1 SGHDT and CDR2 YYEEEE come from the germline V gene. J gave up 8 bases and V 5 bases, and 16 bases lay outside the gene matches. For the CDR3, the DNA is TGTGCCAGCAGTTTACCCGACAGGGACAGAAGACAGCAGTACTTC. This sequence encodes CASSLPDRDRRQQYF.

The chain is built from TRBV5-1 and TRBJ1-4, with no clear D. The CDR3 covers 14 residues. Trimming removed 4 bases from V and 6 bases from J, with 13 bases in between. Germline CDR1 reads SGHRS; CDR2 reads YFSETQ. The CDR3 is CASSMEKLDEKLFF. As DNA, the CDR3 is TGCGCCAGCAGCATGGAGAAGTTGGATGAAAAACTGTTTTTT.

V usage is TRBV7-9 and J usage is TRBJ1-1, with 8 bases aligning to TRBD1. CDR1 SEHNR and CDR2 FQNEAQ come from the germline V gene (reference sequence). The CDR3 is 12 amino acids. With 7 bases clipped from V and 7 bases from J, the junction kept 5 bases outside the gene matches. This CDR3 reads CASTQGAGEAFF. In DNA, the CDR3 is TGTGCCAGCACCCAGGGGGCAGGTGAAGCTTTCTTT.

This chain connects TRBV7-9 to TRBJ1-2; TRBD1 agrees at 10 bases. CDR3 length: 14 amino acids. V lost 3 bases to trimming and J lost 8 bases; unmatched junction nucleotides: 6. The germline CDR1 and CDR2 sequences are SEHNR and FQNEAQ (reference sequence). CDR3 in DNA: TGTGCCAGCAGCTTTTATGGGACAGGGGAAGGCTACACCTTC. It is translated as CASSFYGTGEGYTF.

The J gene is TRBJ1-1, the V gene TRBV5-4, with a possible D match to TRBD1 (5 bases). Germline CDR1 is SGHNT and CDR2 is YYREEE (reference sequence). V was cut by 4 bases and J by 0 bases, with 10 bases left in between. The CDR3 spans 14 residues. The CDR3 coding sequence is TGTGCCAGCAGCCCGACAGCTATGAACACTGAAGCTTTCTTT. Translating gives CASSPTAMNTEAFF.

There are a few counts of this clone. The J gene is TRBJ2-3, the V gene TRBV19, with 9 bases fitting TRBD2. CDR3 length equals 18 residues. Germline CDR1 and CDR2: LNHDA and SQIVND (reference sequence). V shed 7 bases and J 6 bases; nucleotides not matched to a gene: 20. In DNA form, the CDR3 reads TGTGCCAGTAAGGAGATTGGGCGGCGCGGGAGGGCCAGTGATACGCAGTATTTT. Protein product: CASKEIGRRGRASDTQYF.

This clone was counted only a few times. The rearrangement uses TRBV19 and TRBJ2-7; no definite D call. The CDR3 has 15 residues. V gave up 3 bases and J gave up 0 bases, with 12 bases separating them. Per the germline V gene, CDR1 is LNHDA and CDR2 is SQIVND (reference sequence). CDR3 protein: CASSIRAAGSYEQYF. The CDR3 nucleotides are TGTGCCAGTAGTATCCGCGCGGCCGGCTCCTACGAGCAGTACTTC.

J is TRBJ2-7 and V is TRBV5-5; 9 nucleotides match TRBD1. V lost 3 bases and J lost 7; bases outside the gene matches: 14. The CDR3 runs 16 residues. Germline V CDR1 and CDR2: SGHKS, YYEKEE (reference sequence). CDR3 region: CASSSQGANNLNEQYF. The CDR3 nucleotides are TGTGCCAGCAGCTCACAGGGGGCCAATAATCTTAATGAGCAGTACTTC.

The CDR3 nucleotides are TGTGCCAGCAGCCCCGGACAGGGAAACTATGGCTACACCTTC. It yields the protein CASSPGQGNYGYTF. This sequence joins TRBV5-5 and TRBJ1-2; 8 nucleotides agree with TRBD1. CDR3 length: 14 amino acids. With V trimmed by 4 bases and J by 2 bases, 4 bases remained unmatched. Germline V gene lookup returns CDR1 SGHKS and CDR2 YYEKEE (reference sequence).

For the CDR3, the DNA is TGTGCCAGCAGCCAGTCACGACTAGCGGGAGGGCATGAGCAGTTCTTC. This codes for CASSQSRLAGGHEQFF. The chain uses TRBV14 and TRBJ2-1, with 14 bases lining up with TRBD2. V was clipped by 3 bases and J by 8 bases; unmatched bases: 6. Germline V gene lookup returns CDR1 SGHDN and CDR2 FVKESK. CDR3 size: 16 residues.